Shown below are 9 T cell receptor beta chains from a single sample sequenced in a study of T cell repertoires in ileal Crohn's disease. Measured with immunoSEQ multiplex PCR; TCRdb has only the in-frame clones, and not every one. Of 6,500 to 7,500 clones detected, 72% appear once; the ten largest clones hold around 40%. Time point: proximal margin of the surgical specimen (macroscopically non-inflamed). Input material: ileal tissue. The receptors shown here come from an adult with Crohn's disease.

This chain joins TRBV9 and TRBJ1-1; D not certain. Trimming cost V 0 bases and J 5 bases, with 20 bases left between them. The CDR3 totals 17 residues. The germline gives CDR1 SGDLS, CDR2 YYNGEE. CDR3 DNA: TGTGCCAGCAGCGTAGTAGACGTACAATCCCGATCGACTGAAGCTTTCTTT. The encoded protein is CASSVVDVQSRSTEAFF.

The J gene is TRBJ2-3, the V gene TRBV19; 10 bases fit TRBD1. CDR3 length: 17 residues. Trimming took 4 bases from V and 7 from J; bases not matched to a gene: 14. Germline V gene sequence: CDR1 LNHDA, CDR2 SQIVND (reference sequence). The CDR3 sequence is CASSKPKPGTGEYTQYF. CDR3 nucleotide sequence: TGTGCCAGTAGTAAACCCAAGCCAGGGACAGGGGAATATACGCAGTATTTT.

The V call is TRBV29-1, the J call TRBJ1-4; 7 bases map to TRBD1. The trim removed 4 bases at V and 5 bases at J, leaving 7 bases unmatched. The CDR3 spans 14 residues. CDR1 is SQVTM, CDR2 ANQGSEA, per germline. The CDR3 sequence is CSVAQGTANEKLFF. The CDR3 DNA sequence: TGCAGCGTTGCCCAGGGGACAGCGAATGAAAAACTGTTTTTT. The variable domain in full, with the rest retrieved from reference TRBV29-1 and TRBJ1-4, is SAVISQKPSRDICQRGTSLTIQCQVDSQVTMMFWYRQQPGQSLTLIATANQGSEATYESGFVIDKFPISRPNLTFSTLTVSNMSPEDSSIYLCSVAQGTANEKLFFGSGTQLSVL.

This clone has a single count. V usage is TRBV28 and J usage is TRBJ2-3; TRBD2 matches 11 bases. CDR1 is MDHEN and CDR2 is SYDVKM in the germline V gene. Losses at the gene ends were 5 bases for V and 7 bases for J; bases not matched to a gene: 8. CDR3 length equals 15 residues. The CDR3 spells CASSPPGTSGYTQYF. For the CDR3, the DNA is TGTGCCAGCAGTCCCCCCGGGACTAGCGGATATACGCAGTATTTT.

The chain links TRBV14 to TRBJ2-3; no reliable D call. The CDR3 is 13 amino acids. Germline values: CDR1 SGHDN, CDR2 FVKESK. Trimming cost V 0 bases and J 5 bases, with 6 bases left between them. The CDR3 is CASSQDVGDTQYF. Here the CDR3 DNA reads TGTGCCAGCAGCCAAGATGTGGGAGATACGCAGTATTTT.

This clone was detected a few times. V is TRBV11-3 and J is TRBJ2-1, with D maybe TRBD1 (6 bases). This CDR3 contains 12 residues. V was shortened by 8 bases and J by 2 bases, with 7 bases between the two germline ends. Per germline, CDR1 SGHNT and CDR2 YENEEA. This chain's CDR3 is CASGQTYNEQFF. The CDR3 bases are TGTGCCAGCGGACAGACCTACAATGAGCAGTTCTTC.

This clone occurred a few times. The chain uses TRBV10-1 and TRBJ1-1, with a weak D call TRBD1 (5 bases). The CDR3 extends over 13 amino acids. V gave up 9 bases and J gave up 4 bases, with 15 bases separating them. CDR1 and CDR2 from the germline V gene are WNHNN and SYGVQD (reference sequence). The CDR3 coding sequence is TGCGCCAGTGCCAGTGGGGCGGGCACTGAAGCTTTCTTT. Its protein product is CASASGAGTEAFF.

The chain employs TRBV10-2 and TRBJ2-3; 7 bases agree with TRBD2. Germline V gene lookup returns CDR1 WSHSY and CDR2 SAAADI. V shed 7 bases, J shed 3 bases, and the junction held 13 bases outside the gene matches. CDR3 length: 16 amino acids. In DNA, the CDR3 is TGCGCCAGCAACCCTAAAAAGCGGGGACTTACAGATACGCAGTATTTT. Translating it yields CASNPKKRGLTDTQYF.

The gene calls are TRBV15 and TRBJ2-5; D unclear. Per the germline V gene, CDR1 is LNHNV and CDR2 is YYDKDF (reference sequence). Between the trimmed V and J ends, which lost 3 bases and 5 bases, there was a span of 10 bases. The CDR3 has 13 residues. The CDR3 nucleotides are TGTGCCACCAGCAGGGACCCTTCCGAGACCCAGTACTTC. This gives the protein CATSRDPSETQYF.